This TCR beta chain was documented in a study of response to subunit inactivated influenza vaccine. Overall study findings and caveats: The authors put forward the suggestion that each seasonal influenza vaccination may bring in only a limited number of new T cells.

This clonotype was picked up a small number of times. Its antigen is as yet unknown. V gave up 5 bases and J gave up 0 bases; unmatched junction bases: 6. The CDR3 sequence is 17 residues long. Germline-derived CDR1 and CDR2 are GTSNPN and SVGIG (reference sequence). From the RT-PCR reads, TCRdb called clonotypes with MiXCR, one entry per CDR3 protein. Here the sample spans over 150,000 distinct CDR3 sequences, approximately 15% being singletons. This chain joins TRBV30 and TRBJ2-3; 15 bases are a match to TRBD2. Sample: CD8+ T cells sorted from PBMCs, taken approximately 5 days after vaccination. The receptor was isolated from a man in his fifties who received an inactivated influenza vaccine. CDR3 loop: CAWGGLAGGTSTDTQYF. CDR3 bases: TGTGCCTGGGGAGGACTAGCGGGAGGGACTAGCACAGATACGCAGTATTTT. Variable domain in full (rest from reference TRBV30 and TRBJ2-3): SQTIHQWPATLVQPVGSPLSLECTVEGTSNPNLYWYRQAAGRGLQLLFYSVGIGQISSEVPQNLSASRPQDRQFILSSKKLLLSDSGFYLCAWGGLAGGTSTDTQYFGPGTRLTVL.